This entry describes one T cell receptor (beta chain). CDR3 length: 16 residues. Germline values: CDR1 GTSNPN, CDR2 SVGIG (reference sequence). Researchers ran eight separate cDNA reactions for each sample. A 6-nucleotide sample barcode was carried by the UMIs, which template switching added. PCR of TCRalpha and TCRbeta cDNA was nested, with two rounds of about 17 and 10 cycles. After re-calling the 5' RACE reads, TCRdb lists one entry per CDR3 protein, DNA absent. This repertoire comprises approximately 380,000 distinct CDR3 sequences; its ten largest clones make up approximately 2.8%. The data stem from a study of monozygotic twins with inflammatory bowel disease.

The specimen was blood. The source of this sequence is a human donor with ulcerative colitis or Crohn's disease, or a healthy co-twin of an affected twin (not recorded which). The chain carries TRBV30 and TRBJ2-3; the TCRdb D gene call, TRBD2, has no DNA to confirm it. CDR3 amino acids: CAWSASGRGGPDTQYF.